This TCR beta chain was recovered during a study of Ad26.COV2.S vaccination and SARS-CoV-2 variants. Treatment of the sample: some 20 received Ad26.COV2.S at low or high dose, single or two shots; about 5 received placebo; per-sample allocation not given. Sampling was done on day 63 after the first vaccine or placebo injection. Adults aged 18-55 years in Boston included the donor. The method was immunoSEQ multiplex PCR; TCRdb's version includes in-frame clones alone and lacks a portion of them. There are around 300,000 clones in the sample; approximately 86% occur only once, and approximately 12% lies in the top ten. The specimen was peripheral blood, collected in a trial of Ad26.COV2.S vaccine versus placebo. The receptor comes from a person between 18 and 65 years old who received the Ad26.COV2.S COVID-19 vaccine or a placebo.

CDR3 in amino acids: CASSVGHRNTEAFF. CDR3 DNA: TGTGCCAGCAGCGTGGGCCACAGAAACACTGAAGCTTTCTTT. The J gene is TRBJ1-1, the V gene TRBV9; unclear D gene. The CDR3 covers 14 residues. Germline V CDR1 and CDR2: SGDLS, YYNGEE. V lost 2 bases to trimming and J lost 2 bases, with 10 bases between them.